One and the same sample provided the 31 T cell receptor beta chains below, sequenced in a study of blood T cell repertoires in COVID-19. TCRdb keeps only in-frame clones here, not all; method: immunoSEQ multiplex PCR. The table includes a few hundred thousand clones, approximately 90% detected once. Sequences were obtained from peripheral blood. These receptors all come from a man aged 30 to 39 who had recovered from COVID-19.

This clone was seen a handful of times. The chain links TRBV6-6 to TRBJ2-1; 10 nucleotides match TRBD2. Germline CDR1 is MNHNY and CDR2 is SVGAGI (reference sequence). Germline trimming cut 5 bases from V and 2 bases from J; bases unmatched to any gene: 9. The CDR3 sequence is 17 residues long. CDR3 bases: TGTGCCAGCAGTCTAAGCACTAGCGGGGCCGCCTACAATGAGCAGTTCTTC. It translates to CASSLSTSGAAYNEQFF.

The chain recombines TRBV18 with TRBJ1-1; D is ambiguous. Germline V CDR1 and CDR2: KGHSH, LQKENI. This CDR3 comprises 12 residues. Trimming removed 3 bases at V and 5 bases at J, with 7 bases between. CDR3 DNA: TGTGCCAGCTCACCCACGGGGACTGAAGCTTTCTTT. Translated: CASSPTGTEAFF. Full variable domain (remainder filled in from reference TRBV18 and TRBJ1-1): NAGVMQNPRHLVRRRGQEARLRCSPMKGHSHVYWYRQLPEEGLKFMVYLQKENIIDESGMPKERFSAEFPKEGPSILRIQQVVRGDSAAYFCASSPTGTEAFFGQGTRLTVV.

V gene TRBV12-3 or TRBV12-4 combines with J gene TRBJ2-7; possible D gene TRBD1, 5 bases. The ends were cut back, 3 bases at V and 5 bases at J, with 8 bases in the middle. This CDR3 is built from 12 residues. The DNA for the CDR3 is TGTGCCAGCAGTTTCGCAGGGCACGAGCAGTACTTC. Its protein is CASSFAGHEQYF.

The CDR3: CATRGAITSYNEQFF. In nucleotides, the CDR3 is TGTGCCACCAGGGGGGCCATCACGTCCTACAATGAGCAGTTCTTC. V usage is TRBV15 and J usage is TRBJ2-1, with D possibly matching TRBD1 (6 bases). The CDR3 is made up of 15 amino acids. From germline, CDR1 is LNHNV and CDR2 YYDKDF (reference sequence). The V end was cut by 6 bases, the J end by 1 base, with 13 bases between.

The rearrangement links TRBV6-5 to TRBJ1-1; D is uncertain. In germline, CDR1 is MNHEY, CDR2 SVGAGI. The germline V and J ends were trimmed by 6 bases and 5 bases, with 16 bases remaining between them. The CDR3 loop spans 14 amino acids. This CDR3 is CASSSTIDTTEAFF. The CDR3 DNA reads as TGTGCCAGCAGCTCAACTATAGATACAACTGAAGCTTTCTTT.

The chain links TRBV23-1 to TRBJ1-1; 9 bases match TRBD1. TRBV23-1 is designated an ORF whose function remains uncertain. V dropped 10 bases and J dropped 8; count of bases not matched to a gene: 20. The CDR3 has 16 amino acids. CDR3 DNA: TGCGCCATTCTAGTCCCGGGACAGGGAAAGTGCCTCGAAGCTTTCTTT. Amino acids: CAILVPGQGKCLEAFF.

The chain joins TRBV6-1 to TRBJ2-5, with 8 bases fitting TRBD2. The V gene end was trimmed by 2 bases and the J gene end by 5 bases; junction bases not matched to a gene: 7. Germline V gene sequence: CDR1 MNHNS, CDR2 SASEGT. The CDR3 spans 15 residues. The CDR3 DNA reads TGTGCCAGCAGTGAATCGGCGGGGGGAAGGGAGACCCAGTACTTC. This sequence encodes CASSESAGGRETQYF.

This sequence joins TRBV5-1 and TRBJ1-2, with D perhaps TRBD1 (5 bases). The germline V gene has CDR1 SGHRS and CDR2 YFSETQ. The CDR3 extends over 14 amino acids. The V gene lost 0 bases and the J gene lost 3 bases, with 9 bases spanning the gap. CDR3 sequence (DNA): TGCGCCAGCAGCTTGGCCGGGACTGACTATGGCTACACCTTC. Translating it yields CASSLAGTDYGYTF. The full variable domain, in which reference TRBV5-1 and TRBJ1-2 provide the parts outside the CDR3, is KAGVTQTPRYLIKTRGQQVTLSCSPISGHRSVSWYQQTPGQGLQFLFEYFSETQRNKGNFPGRFSGRQFSNSRSEMNVSTLELGDSALYLCASSLAGTDYGYTFGSGTRLTVV.

This chain joins TRBV7-6 and TRBJ2-1; 8 bases match TRBD2. The CDR3 consists of 12 residues. V shed 3 bases, J shed 12 bases, and the junction held 4 bases outside the gene matches. Germline loops: CDR1 SGHVS, CDR2 FNYEAQ. CDR3 loop: CASSFGGAGQFF. In DNA, the CDR3 is TGTGCCAGCAGCTTCGGGGGGGCTGGGCAGTTCTTC.

This rearrangement joins TRBV15 to TRBJ2-3; the match to TRBD2 covers 12 bases. V shed 0 bases, J shed 0 bases, and the junction held 7 bases outside the gene matches. Germline loops: CDR1 LNHNV, CDR2 YYDKDF (reference sequence). The CDR3 loop spans 19 amino acids. In DNA, the CDR3 is TGTGCCACCAGCAGAGATCGGACTAGCGGGGCGTCTAGCACAGATACGCAGTATTTT. Protein: CATSRDRTSGASSTDTQYF.

The chain recombines TRBV5-1 with TRBJ1-2, with TRBD1 identical over 7 bases. The V gene end was trimmed by 0 bases and the J gene end by 4 bases; junction bases not matched to a gene: 9. The CDR3 is 16 amino acids. Germline CDR1 is SGHRS and CDR2 is YFSETQ. CDR3 protein: CASSLDPRTGTYGYTF. CDR3 nucleotides: TGCGCCAGCAGCTTGGATCCCAGGACAGGCACCTATGGCTACACCTTC. Full variable domain (remainder filled in from reference TRBV5-1 and TRBJ1-2): KAGVTQTPRYLIKTRGQQVTLSCSPISGHRSVSWYQQTPGQGLQFLFEYFSETQRNKGNFPGRFSGRQFSNSRSEMNVSTLELGDSALYLCASSLDPRTGTYGYTFGSGTRLTVV.

The V gene is TRBV6-5, the J gene TRBJ2-1, with 13 nucleotides matching TRBD2. CDR1 and CDR2 (germline): MNHEY, SVGAGI. The length of the CDR3 is 16 residues. V lost 2 bases, J lost 3 bases, and 1 base stayed unmatched. CDR3 bases: TGTGCCAGCAGTTACGGGACTAGCGGGGTCTACAATGAGCAGTTCTTC. It encodes CASSYGTSGVYNEQFF.

This chain links TRBV6-1 with TRBJ2-7; perhaps TRBD2 as D (6 bases). The CDR3 is 15 amino acids. Trimming removed 2 bases from V and 5 bases from J, with 16 bases in between. Per germline, CDR1 MNHNS and CDR2 SASEGT. The CDR3 here is CASSETSFLSDEQYF. The CDR3 nucleotides read TGTGCCAGCAGTGAAACTAGCTTCTTATCGGACGAGCAGTACTTC.

The V call is TRBV13, the J call TRBJ2-5, with 16 bases lining up with TRBD2. The CDR3 has 18 amino acids. After removal of 4 bases from V and 5 bases from J, the junction contained 10 bases not matched to a gene. Germline V gene sequence: CDR1 PRHDT, CDR2 FYEKMQ (reference sequence). CDR3 residues: CASSSPPGLAGGQETQYF. CDR3 in DNA: TGTGCCAGCAGCTCCCCGCCGGGACTAGCGGGGGGGCAGGAGACCCAGTACTTC.

This clone was found once. This sequence joins TRBV6-5 and TRBJ1-2, with D possibly TRBD1 on 6 matching bases. Trimming stripped 6 bases from V and 7 bases from J, with 18 bases between. The CDR3 length is 14 residues. Per germline, CDR1 MNHEY and CDR2 SVGAGI. CDR3 nucleotides: TGTGCCAGCAGGCCTGGCGGCGGGGGGCTTGGCTACACCTTC. Protein product: CASRPGGGGLGYTF.

V usage is TRBV6-5 and J usage is TRBJ2-1; 7 bases are shared with TRBD2. J was trimmed by 6 bases and V by 4 bases; bases with no gene match: 3. From germline, CDR1 is MNHEY and CDR2 SVGAGI. This CDR3 spans 13 amino acids. In DNA form, the CDR3 reads TGTGCCAGCAGTTCCTCTAGCGGCAATGAGCAGTTCTTC. It specifies CASSSSSGNEQFF.

This chain uses TRBV18 with TRBJ1-1, with 7 nucleotides matching TRBD1. There are 16 residues in the CDR3. Trimming removed 8 bases from V and 1 base from J; junction bases left unmatched: 13. Germline V gives CDR1 KGHSH, CDR2 LQKENI. The CDR3 sequence: CASGQDVLPSNTEAFF. The CDR3 DNA reads as TGTGCCAGCGGACAGGACGTGTTACCCTCGAACACTGAAGCTTTCTTT.

V is TRBV2 and J is TRBJ2-5, with D tentatively TRBD2 (5 bases). The CDR3 consists of 12 residues. Germline V gives CDR1 SNHLY, CDR2 FYNNEI. Trimming left V 8 bases short and J 0 bases short, with 7 bases between. Written as DNA, the CDR3 is TGTGCCAGCGGCGGGTACCAAGAGACCCAGTACTTC. Translating gives CASGGYQETQYF.

This chain links TRBV7-2 with TRBJ2-3; TRBD2 matches at 7 bases. CDR3 size: 14 residues. Germline V lookup: CDR1 SGHTA, CDR2 FQGNSA. The trim removed 5 bases at V and 6 bases at J, leaving 8 bases unmatched. The CDR3 loop reads CASSPSGDGDTQYF. DNA for the CDR3: TGTGCCAGCAGCCCGAGCGGGGACGGCGATACGCAGTATTTT.

V is TRBV24-1 and J is TRBJ2-1; TRBD1 might be the D (5 bases). The V gene's germline CDR1 is KGHDR and CDR2 SFDVKD. The germline V and J ends were trimmed by 6 bases and 0 bases, with 14 bases remaining between them. This CDR3 region has 16 residues. CDR3 nucleotide sequence: TGTGCCACCAGTCCGGGCAGGCAGGGCTCCTACAATGAGCAGTTCTTC. Translating gives CATSPGRQGSYNEQFF.

The chain links TRBV2 to TRBJ2-1; 7 bases fit TRBD2. The CDR3 is 16 amino acids. The J segment lost 1 base and the V segment lost 6 bases, leaving 9 bases of the junction unmatched. Germline V gene sequence: CDR1 SNHLY, CDR2 FYNNEI. The CDR3 nucleotides read TGTGCCAGCAGCCACATGGGGGGGGAATCCTACAATGAGCAGTTCTTC. Translation gives CASSHMGGESYNEQFF.

The chain couples TRBV2 to TRBJ2-1, with TRBD1 as a possible D gene (6 bases). CDR3 length equals 13 residues. From germline, CDR1 is SNHLY and CDR2 FYNNEI. The V end was cut by 4 bases, the J end by 12 bases, with 16 bases between. The CDR3 DNA is TGTGCCAGCAGTGGGACAGAGGCCCGAGGGCAGTTCTTC. Translated, it gives CASSGTEARGQFF. Variable domain in full (rest from reference TRBV2 and TRBJ2-1): EPEVTQTPSHQVTQMGQEVILRCVPISNHLYFYWYRQILGQKVEFLVSFYNNEISEKSEIFDDQFSVERPDGSNFTLKIRSTKLEDSAMYFCASSGTEARGQFFGPGTRLTVL.

The rearrangement links TRBV4-3 to TRBJ1-6; 7 bases map to TRBD1. With 2 bases clipped from V and 5 bases from J, the junction kept 6 bases outside the gene matches. Germline values: CDR1 LGHNA, CDR2 YSLEER. This CDR3 contains 16 residues. The CDR3 coding sequence is TGCGCCAGCAGCCAAACGGGACAGCTAAATAATTCACCCCTCCACTTT. Amino acids: CASSQTGQLNNSPLHF.

The J gene is TRBJ2-1, the V gene TRBV5-4, with TRBD2 as a possible D gene (6 bases). The germline gives CDR1 SGHNT, CDR2 YYREEE (reference sequence). The ends were cut back, 5 bases at V and 10 bases at J, with 19 bases in the middle. The CDR3 is 14 amino acids. CDR3 residues: CASSLLATRDEQFF. The CDR3 region has the DNA TGTGCCAGCAGTCTTCTAGCGACCAGAGACGAGCAGTTCTTC. Drawing the rest from reference TRBV5-4 and TRBJ2-1, the complete variable domain is ETGVTQSPTHLIKTRGQQVTLRCSSQSGHNTVSWYQQALGQGPQFIFQYYREEENGRGNFPPRFSGLQFPNYSSELNVNALELDDSALYLCASSLLATRDEQFFGPGTRLTVL.

This chain uses TRBV19 with TRBJ2-7, with TRBD1 as a possible D gene (5 bases). The V and J ends lost 6 bases and 2 bases respectively, with 14 bases between them. Germline V gives CDR1 LNHDA, CDR2 SQIVND (reference sequence). CDR3 length equals 14 residues. The CDR3 reads CASRRQGGPYEQYF. The CDR3 region has the DNA TGTGCCAGTAGAAGGCAGGGTGGTCCCTACGAGCAGTACTTC.

The rearrangement links TRBV7-7 to TRBJ2-7, with D perhaps matching TRBD2 (7 bases). This CDR3 region has 14 residues. Germline V gene lookup returns CDR1 SSHAT and CDR2 FNYEAQ (reference sequence). The germline V and J ends were trimmed by 1 base and 7 bases, with 14 bases remaining between them. CDR3 region: CASSLEGGGGEQYF. CDR3 nucleotides: TGTGCCAGCAGCTTAGAGGGCGGGGGCGGTGAGCAGTACTTC.

This CDR3 reads CASSQAHRDYEQYF. CDR3 in DNA: TGTGCCAGCAGCCAAGCTCACAGGGACTACGAGCAGTACTTC. V and J are TRBV4-2 and TRBJ2-7; D might be TRBD1 (6 bases). From germline, CDR1 is LGHNA and CDR2 YNFKEQ. The CDR3 contains 14 residues. V lost 1 base and J 3 bases, leaving 10 bases between the germline ends.

This clone was detected once. CDR3 DNA sequence: TGTGCCAGCAGTGAGGGCGGGTCGGGAGAGACCCAGTACTTC. As protein: CASSEGGSGETQYF. This chain joins TRBV6-4 and TRBJ2-5; D may be TRBD2 (5 bases). V lost 3 bases and J lost 4, with 12 bases in between. Germline lookup yields CDR1 MRHNA and CDR2 SNTAGT. This CDR3 contains 14 residues.

The chain uses TRBV4-2 and TRBJ2-4, with a weak D call TRBD1 (6 bases). Trimming removed 0 bases at V and 7 bases at J, with 16 bases between. Looked up from germline, CDR1 is LGHNA and CDR2 is YNFKEQ. The CDR3 length is 16 residues. The CDR3, as DNA: TGTGCCAGCAGCCAAGATCATCGGCAGGGGATGAACATTCAGTACTTC. Its translation is CASSQDHRQGMNIQYF.

The chain uses TRBV6-5 and TRBJ2-2, with 8 bases that match TRBD2. Germline V gene sequence: CDR1 MNHEY, CDR2 SVGAGI. CDR3 length: 13 amino acids. V lost 6 bases to trimming and J lost 5 bases; unmatched junction nucleotides: 2. DNA for the CDR3: TGTGCCAGCAGACTAGCGGCAACCGGGGAGCTGTTTTTT. Translated, it gives CASRLAATGELFF.

J is TRBJ2-1 and V is TRBV20-1, with D possibly TRBD1 on 6 matching bases. Germline V lookup: CDR1 DFQATT, CDR2 SNEGSKA (reference sequence). Between the trimmed V and J ends, which lost 3 bases and 10 bases, there was a span of 13 bases. CDR3 size: 12 residues. CDR3 bases: TGCAGTGCTAGTTCAGGGGTTCGGGAGCAGTTCTTC. Amino acids: CSASSGVREQFF.